The 13 T cell receptor beta chains below all came from one sample that was sequenced in a study of T cells in Graves' hyperthyroidism and ophthalmopathy. What was amplified from RNA transcripts were TCR beta CDR3 regions. Primed by the HTBI set, a first-round RT-PCR was run on the TCR CDR3. TCRdb ran MiXCR on the multiplex PCR reads and lists one entry per CDR3 protein. Of 530,000 or so distinct CDR3 sequences listed, approximately 17% were seen once; the top ten hold roughly 15%. Sequencing was performed on blood. Receptors were obtained from a young woman with Graves' ophthalmopathy.

In the case of this clonotype: Possible read error: a much larger clone is one base away. The chain couples TRBV28 to TRBJ2-7; TRBD1 matches 8 bases. CDR1 and CDR2 from the germline V gene are MDHEN and SYDVKM. The CDR3 loop spans 15 amino acids. This chain's CDR3 is CASGFGPAGGREQYF. CDR3 coding DNA: TGTGCCAGCGGTTTTGGGCCCGCAGGGGGCCGCGAGCAGTACTTC.

This clonotype came up once. One base away lies a much larger clone, so this may be a sequencing read error. This sequence joins TRBV5-1 and TRBJ2-5; D gene unclear. Germline values: CDR1 SGHRS, CDR2 YFSETQ. This CDR3 is 13 amino acids long. DNA of the CDR3: TGCGCCAGCAGCTTGGATTCAGAAGAGATCCAGTACTTC. Its protein product is CASSLDSEEIQYF.

This clonotype was picked up a small number of times. The chain carries TRBV20-1 and TRBJ2-5, with 9 bases fitting TRBD2. The trim removed 4 bases at V and 1 base at J, leaving 16 bases unmatched. CDR1 and CDR2 from the germline V gene are DFQATT and SNEGSKA (reference sequence). This CDR3 region has 18 residues. The DNA of the CDR3 is TGCAGTGCTAAAACAGCATCCGGGACTAGCCTATTCCAAGAGACCCAGTACTTC. Residues: CSAKTASGTSLFQETQYF.

This clonotype has ten or more counts. The J gene is TRBJ1-1, the V gene TRBV20-1; D perhaps matches TRBD1 (5 bases). Germline-derived CDR1 and CDR2 are DFQATT and SNEGSKA (reference sequence). The ends were cut back, 5 bases at V and 1 base at J, with 11 bases in the middle. CDR3 length: 13 amino acids. The DNA of the CDR3 is TGCAGTGCTGACGAGGACACGAACACTGAAGCTTTCTTT. Its translation is CSADEDTNTEAFF.

At least ten counts were recorded for this clonotype. V and J are TRBV30 and TRBJ1-1; D unresolved. The CDR3 is 12 residues long. V was shortened by 3 bases and J by 7 bases, with 12 bases between the two germline ends. Germline V gene sequence: CDR1 GTSNPN, CDR2 SVGIG (reference sequence). CDR3 nucleotide sequence: TGTGCCTGGAGCGACAAGGCGTATGAAGCTTTCTTT. Amino acids: CAWSDKAYEAFF.

This clonotype appeared a few times. The chain has TRBV11-1 and TRBJ2-7; D may be TRBD1 (6 bases). Germline CDR1 is SGHAT and CDR2 is FQDESV (reference sequence). V was trimmed by 2 bases and J by 3 bases, leaving 11 bases between them. CDR3 size: 14 residues. The DNA for the CDR3 is TGTGCCAGCAGCTTATTGGGGGCCGACTACGAGCAGTACTTC. Encoded protein: CASSLLGADYEQYF.

This clonotype was seen many times. The CDR3 protein is CSASMDSGQPQHF. In nucleotides, the CDR3 is TGCAGTGCTTCGATGGACTCGGGTCAGCCCCAGCATTTT. The chain has TRBV20-1 and TRBJ1-5, with no clear D. This CDR3 is built from 13 residues. V was clipped by 5 bases and J by 6 bases, with 14 bases between them. Germline assignment: CDR1 DFQATT and CDR2 SNEGSKA (reference sequence).

The chain recombines TRBV12-3 or TRBV12-4 with TRBJ1-5; no definite D call. The CDR3 covers 13 residues. V lost 0 bases and J lost 6, with 6 bases in between. CDR3 protein: CASSLAAGQPQHF. The CDR3 DNA is TGTGCCAGCAGTTTAGCGGCAGGTCAGCCCCAGCATTTT.

The V and J genes are TRBV7-2 and TRBJ2-5; 12 positions match TRBD1. Germline V gene sequence: CDR1 SGHTA, CDR2 FQGNSA. V shed 3 bases, J shed 13 bases, and the junction held 12 bases outside the gene matches. This CDR3 contains 15 residues. CDR3 nucleotide sequence: TGTGCCAGCAGCTTTTTTGGGACAGGGGGCGGTGAGTGGTACTTC. Translation gives CASSFFGTGGGEWYF. Variable domain in full (rest from reference TRBV7-2 and TRBJ2-5): GAGVSQSPSNKVTEKGKDVELRCDPISGHTALYWYRQSLGQGLEFLIYFQGNSAPDKSGLPSDRFSAERTGGSVSTLTIQRTQQEDSAVYLCASSFFGTGGGEWYFGPGTRLLVL.

Ten or more counts support this clonotype. The rearrangement links TRBV20-1 to TRBJ2-7, with D uncertain. The ends were cut back, 3 bases at V and 0 bases at J, with 12 bases in the middle. Germline CDR1 and CDR2: DFQATT and SNEGSKA (reference sequence). The CDR3 length is 14 residues. CDR3 residues: CSARSPMSSYEQYF. Written as DNA, the CDR3 is TGCAGTGCTAGGTCGCCCATGAGCTCCTACGAGCAGTACTTC.

The chain combines TRBV12-3 or TRBV12-4 with TRBJ1-1, with 9 nucleotides matching TRBD1. Losses at the gene ends were 7 bases for V and 5 bases for J; bases not matched to a gene: 5. There are 13 residues in the CDR3. In DNA form, the CDR3 reads TGTGCCAGCACCCAGGGACAGGGAACTGAAGCTTTCTTT. Its translation: CASTQGQGTEAFF.

This clonotype has ten or more counts. The J gene is TRBJ2-3, the V gene TRBV5-1; possibly TRBD2 for D (6 bases). The ends were cut back, 0 bases at V and 1 base at J, with 15 bases in the middle. This CDR3 is built from 17 residues. Germline loops: CDR1 SGHRS, CDR2 YFSETQ. DNA for the CDR3: TGCGCCAGCAGCTTGGACGGGAGCGGTGTGGGCACAGATACGCAGTATTTT. Translating it yields CASSLDGSGVGTDTQYF.

This clonotype was observed at least ten times. The chain links TRBV13 to TRBJ2-1, with a weak D call TRBD1 (6 bases). The CDR3 has 14 residues. The V end was cut by 3 bases, the J end by 4 bases, with 10 bases between. Per germline, CDR1 PRHDT and CDR2 FYEKMQ (reference sequence). The CDR3: CASSFGDKYNEQFF. The CDR3 DNA reads as TGTGCCAGCAGCTTTGGGGACAAGTACAATGAGCAGTTCTTC.